The 16 T cell receptor beta chains listed next were all sequenced from one sample in a study of identical twins (dated by TCRdb to 2016 to 2017). The library relied on 5' RACE. Sequencer: Illumina HiSeq 2000. TCRdb handled the public reads itself, with Q25 trimming in fastp and clone calling in MiXCR, and kept productive beta chains. Rows are unified per CDR3 protein, each entry keeping the most common DNA and genes. Within this sample are 450,000 or so distinct CDR3 sequences, with roughly an eighth of them counted one time only. The top ten clones comprise more than 0.8% of the sample. The same specimen was also included in a second study, on yellow fever vaccine responses in identical twins.

The sequencing input was CD4+ T cells sorted from blood. Receptors were obtained from a woman aged 18-30 years in good health.

This clonotype was counted only a few times. The rearrangement links TRBV7-8 to TRBJ1-6; D uncertain. CDR3 length: 15 residues. Germline V CDR1 and CDR2: SGHVS, FQNEAQ. The V gene lost 0 bases and the J gene lost 10 bases, with 13 bases spanning the gap. The CDR3 sequence is CASSLASSLNSPLHF. In DNA form, the CDR3 reads TGTGCCAGCAGCTTAGCAAGTAGCCTGAACTCACCCCTCCACTTT.

The chain links TRBV6-7 to TRBJ2-7, with a possible D match to TRBD1 (5 bases). TRBV6-7 is filed as an ORF, its function uncertain. This CDR3 is built from 14 residues. The V gene lost 2 bases and the J gene lost 1 base, with 9 bases spanning the gap. The CDR3, as DNA: TGTGCCAGCAGTTACCTTGGGGCTTCCTACGAGCAGTACTTC. This gives the protein CASSYLGASYEQYF.

The gene calls are TRBV28 and TRBJ2-1; TRBD2 agrees at 13 bases. This CDR3 region has 17 residues. In germline, CDR1 is MDHEN, CDR2 SYDVKM. V lost 6 bases and J lost 2; bases outside the gene matches: 7. The CDR3 DNA is TGTGCCAGCAGGACCACTAGCGGGAGGGGACCCTACAATGAGCAGTTCTTC. Its protein product is CASRTTSGRGPYNEQFF.

This clonotype was counted a few times. The V gene is TRBV7-2, the J gene TRBJ2-1; 11 nucleotides line up with TRBD2. The CDR3 loop spans 16 amino acids. Per germline, CDR1 SGHTA and CDR2 FQGNSA. Trimming at V came to 5 bases and at J to 4 bases, leaving 7 bases not matched to a gene. In nucleotides, the CDR3 is TGTGCCAGCAGCCGAGAGGCTAGCGGGGGGTACAATGAGCAGTTCTTC. Translation gives CASSREASGGYNEQFF.

This clonotype showed up just a few times. J is TRBJ2-3 and V is TRBV20-1, with 10 bases matching TRBD2. Per the germline V gene, CDR1 is DFQATT and CDR2 is SNEGSKA (reference sequence). V lost 1 base, J lost 4 bases, and 5 bases stayed unmatched. CDR3 length: 15 residues. CDR3 nucleotides: TGCAGTGCTAGAGTAGCAAGCGGGAGGGCAGATACGCAGTATTTT. It specifies CSARVASGRADTQYF.

CDR3 nucleotide sequence: TGTGCCAGCAGCTTCTTGACAGGCACAGATACGCAGTATTTT. Translated: CASSFLTGTDTQYF. The chain combines TRBV5-4 with TRBJ2-3, with D possibly matching TRBD1 (5 bases). The CDR3 is 14 amino acids. Germline V gives CDR1 SGHNT, CDR2 YYREEE (reference sequence). V was clipped by 2 bases and J by 1 base, with 8 bases between them. The whole variable domain, remainder taken from reference TRBV5-4 and TRBJ2-3, is ETGVTQSPTHLIKTRGQQVTLRCSSQSGHNTVSWYQQALGQGPQFIFQYYREEENGRGNFPPRFSGLQFPNYSSELNVNALELDDSALYLCASSFLTGTDTQYFGPGTRLTVL.

This clonotype was counted between two and nine times. The genes are TRBV7-2 and TRBJ2-1; 13 bases line up with TRBD2. Germline V gene data show CDR1 as SGHTA and CDR2 as FQGNSA. The CDR3 runs 15 residues. After removal of 5 bases from V and 10 bases from J, the junction contained 8 bases not matched to a gene. CDR3 sequence: CASSLGLAGAREQFF. In nucleotides, the CDR3 is TGTGCCAGCAGCCTCGGACTAGCGGGAGCGCGCGAGCAGTTCTTC.

The chain carries TRBV27 and TRBJ2-2; possibly TRBD2 for D (5 bases). Germline lookup yields CDR1 MNHEY and CDR2 SMNVEV (reference sequence). The CDR3 length is 17 residues. V gave up 1 base and J gave up 4 bases, with 16 bases separating them. The CDR3 DNA reads as TGTGCCAGCAGTTTATTGGGATCCAGCGGTCCCACCGGGGAGCTGTTTTTT. Amino acids: CASSLLGSSGPTGELFF.

This clonotype has more than one count but fewer than ten. The rearrangement links TRBV12-3 or TRBV12-4 to TRBJ2-5; D not resolved. The CDR3 extends over 13 amino acids. The V end lost 3 bases, the J end lost 5 bases, and 10 bases lay between the germline ends. CDR3 region: CASSFGMGETQYF. In nucleotides, the CDR3 is TGTGCCAGCAGTTTTGGCATGGGGGAGACCCAGTACTTC.

This clonotype has a handful of counts. This chain connects TRBV12-3 or TRBV12-4 to TRBJ2-4, with D possibly called TRBD1 or TRBD2 (7 bases each). The CDR3 is 16 amino acids. Trimming took 5 bases from V and 2 from J, leaving 16 bases between them. The CDR3 bases are TGTGCCAGCAGTCTCGGGCAGGGGGGGACCAAAAACATTCAGTACTTC. This encodes CASSLGQGGTKNIQYF.

Many counts were recorded for this clonotype. This rearrangement joins TRBV5-1 to TRBJ1-5; 8 bases fit TRBD1. This CDR3 region has 15 residues. With V trimmed by 5 bases and J by 6 bases, 10 bases remained unmatched. The V gene's germline CDR1 is SGHRS and CDR2 YFSETQ. The CDR3 sequence is CASSQTGEVSQPQHF. CDR3 in DNA: TGCGCCAGCAGTCAGACAGGGGAGGTTAGTCAGCCCCAGCATTTT.

The chain carries TRBV12-5 and TRBJ2-7; D is undetermined. CDR1 and CDR2 (germline): LGHNT, FRNRAP. The CDR3 covers 12 residues. Trimming took 1 base from V and 7 from J, leaving 8 bases between them. As DNA, the CDR3 is TGTGCTAGTGGTTTGGGTCCAAGGGAGCAGTACTTC. Protein sequence: CASGLGPREQYF.

There are a few counts of this clonotype. This chain links TRBV2 with TRBJ2-3, with D perhaps matching TRBD2 (6 bases). The germline CDR1 and CDR2 sequences are SNHLY and FYNNEI. The CDR3 is 12 amino acids. Between the trimmed V and J ends, which lost 5 bases and 13 bases, there was a span of 16 bases. The CDR3 DNA reads TGTGCCAGCAGTAGGGACTCACGTTCGGAGTATTTT. As protein: CASSRDSRSEYF. Full variable domain (outside the CDR3, taken from reference TRBV2 and TRBJ2-3): EPEVTQTPSHQVTQMGQEVILRCVPISNHLYFYWYRQILGQKVEFLVSFYNNEISEKSEIFDDQFSVERPDGSNFTLKIRSTKLEDSAMYFCASSRDSRSEYFGPGTRLTVL.

The V gene is TRBV20-1, the J gene TRBJ2-3, with 12 bases that match TRBD2. Trimming took 2 bases from V and 3 from J; bases not matched to a gene: 18. The germline CDR1 and CDR2 sequences are DFQATT and SNEGSKA (reference sequence). The CDR3 length is 20 residues. The CDR3 here is CSARPIGLAGGQSRTDTQYF. The CDR3 bases are TGCAGTGCTAGACCCATTGGGCTAGCGGGGGGGCAAAGTCGGACAGATACGCAGTATTTT.

Only a few counts were recorded for this clonotype. The J gene is TRBJ1-2, the V gene TRBV12-3 or TRBV12-4; possibly TRBD1 for D (6 bases). Trimming pared 6 bases from V and 7 bases from J, leaving 15 bases between. This CDR3 contains 13 residues. The DNA of the CDR3 is TGTGCCAGCAGCCCCCCAGGGGCGAGTGGCTACACCTTC. Residues: CASSPPGASGYTF.

This rearrangement joins TRBV11-2 to TRBJ2-5; 9 positions agree with TRBD2. The J segment lost 4 bases and the V segment lost 1 base, leaving 13 bases of the junction unmatched. Looked up from germline, CDR1 is SGHAT and CDR2 is FQNNGV. The CDR3 consists of 18 residues. CDR3 protein: CASSLGGRASGKRETQYF. CDR3 in DNA: TGTGCCAGCAGCTTAGGGGGTAGGGCTAGCGGGAAAAGAGAGACCCAGTACTTC.